A selection of T cell receptor beta chains follows, all from one sample in a study of T cells in Graves' hyperthyroidism and ophthalmopathy. Each CDR3 protein gets one entry after TCRdb re-called the multiplex PCR reads with MiXCR. Among 540,000 or so distinct CDR3 sequences, around 14% were seen once, and the ten largest hold around 7.3%. What was sequenced was blood. All receptors come from a woman between 25 and 40 years old with Graves' hyperthyroidism. Each CDR3 is given with its conserved first and last residue. The order of the fields is CDR3 protein, V gene, J gene.

CDR3aa: CASSQEASDGLANDNEQFF
v_gene: TRBV4-2
j_gene: TRBJ2-1

CDR3aa: CASSVSSGRADEQFF
v_gene: TRBV9
j_gene: TRBJ2-1

CDR3aa: CASSGVWGGGTEAFF
v_gene: TRBV2
j_gene: TRBJ1-1

CDR3aa: CASSFAQGAKNIQYF
v_gene: TRBV12-3/TRBV12-4
j_gene: TRBJ2-4

CDR3aa: CASSLAGGRGPDTQYF
v_gene: TRBV7-2
j_gene: TRBJ2-3

CDR3aa: CASSLQAIAKNIQYF
v_gene: TRBV28
j_gene: TRBJ2-4

CDR3aa: CASSPLGGSDTQYF
v_gene: TRBV28
j_gene: TRBJ2-3

CDR3aa: CASSLEVGSSAANVLTF
v_gene: TRBV12-3/TRBV12-4
j_gene: TRBJ2-6

CDR3aa: CASSQGRGSPLHF
v_gene: TRBV3-1
j_gene: TRBJ1-6

CDR3aa: CASSASTVNTEAFF
v_gene: TRBV2
j_gene: TRBJ1-1

CDR3aa: CASSRLGSDTQYF
v_gene: TRBV3-1
j_gene: TRBJ2-3

CDR3aa: CASRPGVGSNQPQHF
v_gene: TRBV19
j_gene: TRBJ1-5

CDR3aa: CASSPWTSRNEQFF
v_gene: TRBV9
j_gene: TRBJ2-1

CDR3aa: CASSSTPSGNEQYF
v_gene: TRBV11-2
j_gene: TRBJ2-7

CDR3aa: CASTTEGVARGYTF
v_gene: TRBV19
j_gene: TRBJ1-2

CDR3aa: CASSKRQGAGESEAFF
v_gene: TRBV6-1
j_gene: TRBJ1-1

CDR3aa: CSVEDLGLAAYNEQFF
v_gene: TRBV29-1
j_gene: TRBJ2-1

CDR3aa: CATLGGAMEQYF
v_gene: TRBV10-3
j_gene: TRBJ2-7

CDR3aa: CASGLASSTQYF
v_gene: TRBV19
j_gene: TRBJ2-5

CDR3aa: CASSLAGFHEQYF
v_gene: TRBV28
j_gene: TRBJ2-7

CDR3aa: CATSHWGNNEQFF
v_gene: TRBV3-1
j_gene: TRBJ2-1

CDR3aa: CASSQDRTLYNEQYF
v_gene: TRBV7-2
j_gene: NA